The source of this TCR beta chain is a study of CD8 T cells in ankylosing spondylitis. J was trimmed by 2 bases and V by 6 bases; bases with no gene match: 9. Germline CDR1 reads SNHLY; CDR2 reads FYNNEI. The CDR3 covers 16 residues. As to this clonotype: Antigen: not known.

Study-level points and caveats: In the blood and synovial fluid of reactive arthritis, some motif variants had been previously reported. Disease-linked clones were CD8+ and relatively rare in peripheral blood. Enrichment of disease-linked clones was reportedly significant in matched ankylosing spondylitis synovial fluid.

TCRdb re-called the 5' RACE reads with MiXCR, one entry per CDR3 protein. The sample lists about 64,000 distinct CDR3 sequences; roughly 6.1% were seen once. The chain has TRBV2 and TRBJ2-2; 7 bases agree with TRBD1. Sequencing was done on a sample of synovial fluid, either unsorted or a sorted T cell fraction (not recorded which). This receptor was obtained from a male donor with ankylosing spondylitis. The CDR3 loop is CASRLGQSINTGELFF. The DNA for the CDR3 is TGTGCCAGCAGGCTGGGACAGAGTATTAACACCGGGGAGCTGTTTTTT.